This T cell receptor (beta chain) was identified during a study of blood T cell repertoires in COVID-19. This CDR3 spans 14 amino acids. CDR1 and CDR2 (germline): DFQATT, SNEGSKA (reference sequence). V lost 3 bases to trimming and J lost 7 bases; unmatched junction nucleotides: 5. Assay used: immunoSEQ multiplex PCR; TCRdb lists only in-frame clones, some missing. The sample consists of fewer than 70,000 clones, about 80% of them appearing once. This clone was detected only a few times. This chain uses TRBV20-1 with TRBJ2-1; TRBD2 agrees at 11 bases. This receptor was taken from a man younger than 40 with COVID-19, enrolled during active disease. Material for sequencing was peripheral blood. The DNA of the CDR3 is TGCAGTGCTAGTAGCGGGGGGGCTCATAATGAGCAGTTCTTC. This encodes CSASSGGAHNEQFF.